Listed below are T cell receptor beta chains from one sample, sequenced in a study of blood T cell repertoires in COVID-19. Using immunoSEQ multiplex PCR, the repertoire was profiled, and TCRdb retains in-frame clones only, with some absent. The data show 85,000 to 130,000 clones, more than 80% seen once. The sequenced sample consisted of peripheral blood. These receptors all come from a man aged 55-75 years with acute or convalescent COVID-19. Each CDR3 is given with its conserved first and last residue. D genes are given only for firm matches. Expanded clones are given a class, and other clones once, few, many or no size at all.

clone size: -
J gene: TRBJ1-1
V gene: TRBV5-6
D gene: -
CDR3 protein: CASRGQVRGTEAFF
CDR3 DNA: TGTGCCAGCAGAGGCCAAGTCCGGGGCACTGAAGCTTTCTTT

clone size: -
J gene: TRBJ2-2
V gene: TRBV3-1/TRBV3-2
D gene: -
CDR3 protein: CASSQDQGTGELFF
CDR3 DNA: TGTGCCAGCAGCCAAGATCAGGGAACCGGGGAGCTGTTTTTT

clone size: -
J gene: TRBJ1-3
V gene: TRBV3-1/TRBV3-2
D gene: -
CDR3 protein: CASKASGNTIYF
CDR3 DNA: TGTGCGAGCAAAGCATCTGGAAACACCATATATTTT

clone size: -
J gene: TRBJ2-1
V gene: TRBV11-1
D gene: TRBD2
CDR3 protein: CASSLARWGTSGYNEQFF
CDR3 DNA: TGTGCCAGCAGCTTAGCGAGGTGGGGGACTAGCGGGTATAATGAGCAGTTCTTC

clone size: -
J gene: TRBJ2-2
V gene: TRBV27
D gene: TRBD1
CDR3 protein: CASSTNRGNTGELFF
CDR3 DNA: TGTGCCAGCAGTACGAACAGGGGGAACACCGGGGAGCTGTTTTTT

clone size: -
J gene: TRBJ1-4
V gene: TRBV11-2
D gene: -
CDR3 protein: CASSSQGLANEKLFF
CDR3 DNA: TGTGCCAGCAGCAGCCAGGGGTTAGCTAATGAAAAACTGTTTTTT

clone size: -
J gene: TRBJ1-2
V gene: TRBV24-1
D gene: TRBD1
CDR3 protein: CAASTGGNYGYTF
CDR3 DNA: TGTGCCGCTAGTACAGGGGGAAACTATGGCTACACCTTC

clone size: -
J gene: TRBJ2-6
V gene: TRBV3-1/TRBV3-2
D gene: -
CDR3 protein: CASSRFAAGANVLTF
CDR3 DNA: TGTGCCAGCAGCCGCTTTGCAGCTGGGGCCAACGTCCTGACTTTC

clone size: -
J gene: TRBJ1-1
V gene: TRBV6-5
D gene: -
CDR3 protein: CASRVAGSLNTEAFF
CDR3 DNA: TGTGCCAGCAGGGTGGCAGGGTCCTTGAACACTGAAGCTTTCTTT

clone size: few
J gene: TRBJ1-1
V gene: TRBV20-1
D gene: -
CDR3 protein: CSASIVWANTEAFF
CDR3 DNA: TGCAGTGCGAGTATAGTTTGGGCGAACACTGAAGCTTTCTTT

clone size: -
J gene: TRBJ2-1
V gene: TRBV9
D gene: -
CDR3 protein: CASSPRRGSYNEQFF
CDR3 DNA: TGTGCCAGCAGCCCCCGGAGAGGCTCCTACAATGAGCAGTTCTTC

clone size: -
J gene: TRBJ1-4
V gene: TRBV6-5
D gene: -
CDR3 protein: CASSYKAGPNEKLFF
CDR3 DNA: TGTGCCAGCAGTTACAAGGCAGGGCCTAATGAAAAACTGTTTTTT

clone size: -
J gene: TRBJ2-1
V gene: TRBV6-2/TRBV6-3
D gene: -
CDR3 protein: CASSYTGTGEFF
CDR3 DNA: TGTGCCAGCAGTTACACGGGGACGGGGGAGTTCTTC

clone size: few
J gene: TRBJ1-1
V gene: TRBV14
D gene: -
CDR3 protein: CASSLTKLRNTEAFF
CDR3 DNA: TGTGCCAGCAGCCTAACGAAGCTGCGGAACACTGAAGCTTTCTTT

clone size: -
J gene: TRBJ1-1
V gene: TRBV2
D gene: -
CDR3 protein: CASSYSLMNTEAFF
CDR3 DNA: TGTGCCAGCAGCTACAGCCTCATGAACACTGAAGCTTTCTTT

clone size: -
J gene: TRBJ1-4
V gene: TRBV4-3
D gene: -
CDR3 protein: CASSQTNRAGLFF
CDR3 DNA: TGCGCCAGCAGCCAAACAAACAGGGCAGGGCTGTTTTTT